This TCR beta chain comes out of a study of cytomegalovirus exposure and HLA in healthy donors. V was clipped by 8 bases and J by 2 bases; unmatched bases: 4. Germline V lookup: CDR1 SGHTA, CDR2 FQGTGA. The CDR3 covers 13 residues. Primers for the PCR totalled 60 Vbeta and 13 Jbeta. In the study's own analysis: A later analysis counted approximately 80 million unique TCR beta chains, around 12 million shared. TCRdb keeps only in-frame clones here, not all; method: immunoSEQ multiplex PCR. That table furnishes V, J and clone size, whereas the DNA furnished D and trimming. This sample's table reports around 150,000 clones. Remarks on this clone: Its cognate antigen is unknown.

Study-level findings and limits: Later analysis demonstrated an association between a missense DCLRE1C variant and TCR beta V- and J-gene trimming.

The gene calls are TRBV7-3 and TRBJ1-1, with 8 bases identical to TRBD1. The sequence came from a woman in her sixties or seventies in good health and CMV-seronegative. Sequences were obtained from PBMCs. The chain's CDR3 is CASQGQGNTEAFF. CDR3 coding DNA: TGTGCCAGCCAAGGACAGGGAAACACTGAAGCTTTCTTT.